The 22 T cell receptor beta chains given below trace back to one sample, sequenced in a study of vaccination effects on CD4 cells after COVID-19. No cognate antigen is known for these TCRs. Antigen-specific CD4+ T cell clonotypes were called by their expansion after viral peptide-pool culture in ViraFEST. Culture proceeded for roughly ten days, and CD4+ T cells were then isolated. The person's infection with SARS-CoV-2, confirmed by PCR, took place between March and December 2020. TCRdb keeps only in-frame clones here, not all; method: immunoSEQ multiplex PCR. The sample includes fewer than 60,000 clones, around three quarters of them seen just once. The specimen comprised CD4+ T cells from PBMCs cultured with HIV peptides, sampled before COVID-19 vaccination. Documented subset: HIV-1 Nef peptide pool negative control/reference culture. Receptors were obtained from a human donor who had a prior SARS-CoV-2 infection.

This chain uses TRBV5-6 with TRBJ2-5; D is unresolved. Trimming shortened V by 2 bases and J by 1 base, and 6 bases separated the two germline ends. This CDR3 spans 13 amino acids. The germline V gene has CDR1 SGHDT and CDR2 YYEEEE. The CDR3 coding sequence is TGTGCCAGCAGCTTTGACTCCCAAGAGACCCAGTACTTC. Translated, it gives CASSFDSQETQYF.

The chain is built from TRBV29-1 and TRBJ1-3; D uncertain. V was trimmed by 4 bases and J by 4 bases, leaving 14 bases between them. In germline, CDR1 is SQVTM, CDR2 ANQGSEA. This CDR3 contains 14 residues. The CDR3 here is CSVGETGPGNTIYF. The CDR3 DNA sequence: TGCAGCGTTGGGGAGACCGGGCCCGGAAACACCATATATTTT.

This sequence joins TRBV4-1 and TRBJ1-1; D unclear. This CDR3 spans 13 amino acids. CDR1 and CDR2 from the germline V gene are MGHRA and YSYEKL. V shed 4 bases and J shed 10 bases, with 16 bases lying between them. Here the CDR3 DNA reads TGCGCCAGCAGCCTTCGACGGGCGGACCGAGCTTTCTTT. It specifies CASSLRRADRAFF.

In its sample, this clone was seen a few times. The rearrangement joins TRBV2 to TRBJ2-1; 7 bases are a match to TRBD2. The CDR3 sequence is 14 residues long. V gave up 4 bases and J gave up 9 bases; unmatched junction bases: 9. Germline-derived CDR1 and CDR2 are SNHLY and FYNNEI. The CDR3 sequence: CASSVLPGGSEQFF. Written as DNA, the CDR3 is TGTGCCAGCAGTGTCCTTCCGGGGGGTTCTGAGCAGTTCTTC. Combining the CDR3 with reference TRBV2 and TRBJ2-1 gives the whole variable domain EPEVTQTPSHQVTQMGQEVILRCVPISNHLYFYWYRQILGQKVEFLVSFYNNEISEKSEIFDDQFSVERPDGSNFTLKIRSTKLEDSAMYFCASSVLPGGSEQFFGPGTRLTVL.

The V call is TRBV5-1, the J call TRBJ2-5; D call uncertain. The CDR3 runs to 12 residues. Trimming stripped 4 bases from V and 5 bases from J, with 9 bases between. Germline V gene lookup returns CDR1 SGHRS and CDR2 YFSETQ. The chain's CDR3 is CASSGEGETQYF. The DNA of the CDR3 is TGCGCCAGCAGCGGTGAAGGGGAGACCCAGTACTTC. Combining the CDR3 with reference TRBV5-1 and TRBJ2-5 gives the whole variable domain KAGVTQTPRYLIKTRGQQVTLSCSPISGHRSVSWYQQTPGQGLQFLFEYFSETQRNKGNFPGRFSGRQFSNSRSEMNVSTLELGDSALYLCASSGEGETQYFGPGTRLLVL.

This clone was detected once. The chain carries TRBV20-1 and TRBJ1-1; D gene unclear. CDR1 is DFQATT and CDR2 is SNEGSKA in the germline V gene (reference sequence). CDR3 length: 11 residues. Trimming pared 2 bases from V and 6 bases from J, leaving 7 bases between. The CDR3 spells CSARFGSEAFF. CDR3 nucleotide sequence: TGCAGTGCTAGATTTGGGTCTGAAGCTTTCTTT.

This clone was counted a single time. The chain combines TRBV5-1 with TRBJ1-2; no firm D call. V was pared by 1 base and J by 2 bases, with 12 bases between. Germline V gene lookup returns CDR1 SGHRS and CDR2 YFSETQ. The CDR3 is 15 amino acids. CDR3 nucleotides: TGCGCCAGCAGCTTGAGAGCGGCACGGAACTATGGCTACACCTTC. Protein product: CASSLRAARNYGYTF. Based on the CDR3 plus reference TRBV5-1 and TRBJ1-2, the full variable domain is KAGVTQTPRYLIKTRGQQVTLSCSPISGHRSVSWYQQTPGQGLQFLFEYFSETQRNKGNFPGRFSGRQFSNSRSEMNVSTLELGDSALYLCASSLRAARNYGYTFGSGTRLTVV.

The chain carries TRBV10-3 and TRBJ2-7; a weak D match, TRBD2 (7 bases). The CDR3 is made up of 14 amino acids. The V gene's germline CDR1 is ENHRY and CDR2 SYGVKD. Trimming removed 2 bases at V and 5 bases at J, with 13 bases between. The CDR3 nucleotides read TGTGCCATCAGTGAGGCGGGGGCTCGGGACGAGCAGTACTTC. Translation: CAISEAGARDEQYF.

This clone occurred a few times. The rearrangement links TRBV6-2 or TRBV6-3 to TRBJ2-1; TRBD2 matches 10 bases. V shed 6 bases, J shed 16 bases, and the junction held 9 bases outside the gene matches. The CDR3 has 12 residues. CDR1 is MNHEY, CDR2 SVGEGT, per germline. CDR3 in DNA: TGTGCCAGCAGCCACGCTAGCGGGAGTTTCTTCTTC. Protein product: CASSHASGSFFF.

J is TRBJ1-4 and V is TRBV2; D gene ambiguous. The germline gives CDR1 SNHLY, CDR2 FYNNEI. V gave up 5 bases and J gave up 5 bases, with 9 bases separating them. CDR3 size: 13 residues. The CDR3 sequence: CASSRTENEKLFF. The CDR3 bases are TGTGCCAGCAGTAGAACAGAAAATGAAAAACTGTTTTTT.

This clone has just a few counts. The V call is TRBV5-4, the J call TRBJ2-3, with D perhaps TRBD1 or TRBD2 (5 bases each). Per germline, CDR1 SGHNT and CDR2 YYREEE (reference sequence). This CDR3 comprises 15 residues. Between the trimmed V and J ends, which lost 4 bases and 1 base, there was a span of 13 bases. Written as DNA, the CDR3 is TGTGCCAGCAGCCCACGGGGCTTGGGCACAGATACGCAGTATTTT. Its protein product is CASSPRGLGTDTQYF.

The rearrangement uses TRBV5-8 and TRBJ2-5; TRBD1 aligns across 11 bases. Trimming removed 1 base from V and 2 bases from J; junction bases left unmatched: 4. The CDR3 extends over 16 amino acids. Germline values: CDR1 SGHTS, CDR2 YDEGEE. CDR3 sequence reads: CASSLNRDRGQETQYF. CDR3 bases: TGTGCCAGCAGCTTGAACCGGGACAGGGGGCAAGAGACCCAGTACTTC.

The chain has TRBV7-2 and TRBJ2-5, with 9 bases fitting TRBD2. This CDR3 is 16 amino acids long. Germline V CDR1 and CDR2: SGHTA, FQGNSA. The V segment lost 3 bases and the J segment 3 bases; nucleotides outside the gene matches: 8. CDR3 loop: CASSFFLGGREETQYF. CDR3 DNA: TGTGCCAGCAGCTTTTTCTTGGGCGGGAGGGAAGAGACCCAGTACTTC.

The chain carries TRBV7-2 and TRBJ2-3; D gene uncertain. V was cut by 1 base and J by 2 bases, with 1 base left in between. There are 12 residues in the CDR3. The germline CDR1 and CDR2 sequences are SGHTA and FQGNSA. CDR3 nucleotides: TGTGCCAGCAGCTTAGACACAGATACGCAGTATTTT. This encodes CASSLDTDTQYF.

This chain links TRBV5-1 with TRBJ2-3; 15 bases map to TRBD2. V shed 3 bases, J shed 2 bases, and the junction held 4 bases outside the gene matches. Per germline, CDR1 SGHRS and CDR2 YFSETQ. The CDR3 is 17 amino acids. CDR3: CASSWGLAGGHTDTQYF. CDR3 DNA: TGCGCCAGCAGCTGGGGACTAGCGGGAGGCCACACAGATACGCAGTATTTT.

The gene calls are TRBV18 and TRBJ2-5, with D perhaps given as TRBD1 or TRBD2 (6 bases each). Trimming took 4 bases from V and 2 from J, leaving 14 bases between them. Germline V gene data show CDR1 as KGHSH and CDR2 as LQKENI. This CDR3 has 15 residues. CDR3 protein: CASSRGGYPQETQYF. CDR3 nucleotides: TGTGCCAGCTCACGAGGGGGGTACCCTCAAGAGACCCAGTACTTC.

This chain connects TRBV4-2 to TRBJ2-1; 13 nucleotides match TRBD2. Germline CDR1 is LGHNA and CDR2 is YNFKEQ. This CDR3 region has 15 residues. After removal of 3 bases from V and 8 bases from J, the junction contained 4 bases not matched to a gene. For the CDR3, the DNA is TGTGCCAGCAGCCAGACTAGCGGGGGGCTCGATGAGCAGTTCTTC. This translates into CASSQTSGGLDEQFF.

The sample holds a few counts of this clone. The V gene is TRBV15, the J gene TRBJ2-2; a weak D match, TRBD1 (5 bases). CDR1 is LNHNV and CDR2 is YYDKDF in the germline V gene (reference sequence). V was pared by 0 bases and J by 2 bases, with 13 bases between. The CDR3 is 17 amino acids. In nucleotides, the CDR3 is TGTGCCACCAGCAGAGATTCTCAGGGTCATAACACCGGGGAGCTGTTTTTT. This sequence encodes CATSRDSQGHNTGELFF.

This clone was counted once. The chain couples TRBV7-8 to TRBJ2-1; 11 bases fit TRBD2. This CDR3 has 16 residues. In germline, CDR1 is SGHVS, CDR2 FQNEAQ. The V gene end was trimmed by 2 bases and the J gene end by 12 bases; junction bases not matched to a gene: 12. The CDR3 protein is CASSLQLAGARFGQFF. CDR3 sequence (DNA): TGTGCCAGCAGCTTACAACTAGCGGGAGCCCGCTTTGGGCAGTTCTTC.

This chain uses TRBV5-4 with TRBJ1-1, with D unclear. CDR1 is SGHNT and CDR2 is YYREEE in the germline V gene (reference sequence). The CDR3 runs 15 residues. The germline V and J ends were trimmed by 3 bases and 4 bases, with 16 bases remaining between them. The CDR3 DNA is TGTGCCAGCAGCTCCTCAGCCCGGGTGGTCACTGAAGCTTTCTTT. It specifies CASSSSARVVTEAFF. The whole variable domain, remainder taken from reference TRBV5-4 and TRBJ1-1, is ETGVTQSPTHLIKTRGQQVTLRCSSQSGHNTVSWYQQALGQGPQFIFQYYREEENGRGNFPPRFSGLQFPNYSSELNVNALELDDSALYLCASSSSARVVTEAFFGQGTRLTVV.

The chain combines TRBV7-2 with TRBJ2-5; D is uncertain. Germline V gene lookup returns CDR1 SGHTA and CDR2 FQGNSA. V lost 1 base, J lost 8 bases, and 14 bases lay in between. The CDR3 has 14 amino acids. This CDR3 reads CASSLVWTADTQYF. The DNA of the CDR3 is TGTGCCAGCAGCTTAGTTTGGACCGCGGACACCCAGTACTTC.

The rearrangement joins TRBV2 to TRBJ2-3; 14 bases are a match to TRBD2. Germline-derived CDR1 and CDR2 are SNHLY and FYNNEI. This CDR3 has 16 amino acids. Trimming took 4 bases from V and 3 from J; bases not matched to a gene: 3. CDR3 sequence (DNA): TGTGCCAGCAGTGCTCGACTAGCGGGAGGGACAGATACGCAGTATTTT. This codes for CASSARLAGGTDTQYF. Looking up the rest from reference TRBV2 and TRBJ2-3 gives the full variable domain: EPEVTQTPSHQVTQMGQEVILRCVPISNHLYFYWYRQILGQKVEFLVSFYNNEISEKSEIFDDQFSVERPDGSNFTLKIRSTKLEDSAMYFCASSARLAGGTDTQYFGPGTRLTVL.